This TCR beta chain originates from a study of T cell responses to AZD1222 COVID-19 vaccine. The study, taken as a whole, reports: Mapped onto spike, vaccine-associated CD4 TCRs spanned it and were dominant at 160-218 and 743-854. Among AZD1222 vaccinees, only six were seropositive at baseline. Two AZD1222 administrations were followed by greater Spike-specific TCR breadth and depth.

Some clones are missing from TCRdb's copy, which holds only in-frame ones; the method was immunoSEQ multiplex PCR. The sample lists about 180,000 clones, around nine tenths occurring once. Combined were second doses at about 4 or about 12 weeks. Turning to this clone: Its cognate antigen is unknown.

This CDR3 spans 12 amino acids. Germline V CDR1 and CDR2: LNHDA, SQIVND (reference sequence). V lost 6 bases to trimming and J lost 8 bases; unmatched junction nucleotides: 3. The source material was peripheral blood, sampled 28 days after the second AZD1222 dose. The receptor was isolated from an adult who received the AZD1222 COVID-19 vaccine. The V gene is TRBV19, the J gene TRBJ2-1, with 8 bases fitting TRBD2. CDR3 bases: TGTGCCAGTAGAAGCGGGAGCTATGAGCAGTTCTTC. Its translation is CASRSGSYEQFF.